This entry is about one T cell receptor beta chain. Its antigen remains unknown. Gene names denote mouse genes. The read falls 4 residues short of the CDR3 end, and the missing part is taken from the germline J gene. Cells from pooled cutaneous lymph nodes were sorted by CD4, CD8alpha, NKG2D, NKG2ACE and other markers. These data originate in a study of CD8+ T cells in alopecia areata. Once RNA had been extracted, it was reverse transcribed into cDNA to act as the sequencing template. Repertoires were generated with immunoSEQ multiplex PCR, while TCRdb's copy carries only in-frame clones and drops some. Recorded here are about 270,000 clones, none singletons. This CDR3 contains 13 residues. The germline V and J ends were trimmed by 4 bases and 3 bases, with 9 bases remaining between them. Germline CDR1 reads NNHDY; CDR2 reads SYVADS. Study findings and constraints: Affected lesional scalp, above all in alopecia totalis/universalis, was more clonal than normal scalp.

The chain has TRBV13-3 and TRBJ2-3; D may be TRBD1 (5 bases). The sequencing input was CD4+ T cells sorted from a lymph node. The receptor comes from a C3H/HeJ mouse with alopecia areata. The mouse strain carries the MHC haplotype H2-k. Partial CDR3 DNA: TGTGCCAGCAGTCCAGGGAGGGCAGAA. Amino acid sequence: CASSPGRAE. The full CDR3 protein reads CASSPGRAETLYF.